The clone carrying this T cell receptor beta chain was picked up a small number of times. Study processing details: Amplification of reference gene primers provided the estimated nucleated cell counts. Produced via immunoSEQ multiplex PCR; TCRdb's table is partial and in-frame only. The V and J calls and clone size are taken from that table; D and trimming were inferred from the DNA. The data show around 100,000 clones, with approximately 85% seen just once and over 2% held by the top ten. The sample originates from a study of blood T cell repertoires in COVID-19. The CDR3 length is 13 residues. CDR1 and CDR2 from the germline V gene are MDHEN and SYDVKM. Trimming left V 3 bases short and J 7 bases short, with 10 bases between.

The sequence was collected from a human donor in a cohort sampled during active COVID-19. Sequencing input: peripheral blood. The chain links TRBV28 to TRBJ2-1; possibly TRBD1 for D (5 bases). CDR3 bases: TGTGCCAGCAGTTTTCTTACAGGTAATGAGCAGTTCTTC. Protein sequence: CASSFLTGNEQFF.